This TCR beta chain appears in the sequencing data of a study of T-cell memory formation after mild COVID-19. TCRdb processed the 5' RACE reads anew with MiXCR; each CDR3 protein has one entry. This repertoire shows roughly 13,000 distinct CDR3 sequences, 9.5% to 15% found once; its top ten account for almost 50%. V trimming: 1 base; J trimming: 5 bases; junction bases outside the gene matches: 2. Per germline, CDR1 MNHEY and CDR2 SMNVEV (reference sequence). The CDR3 runs 13 residues. This clonotype came up many times. The chain recombines TRBV27 with TRBJ2-7, with 7 bases lining up with TRBD2. The material sequenced was PBMCs or a T cell subset sorted from them (not recorded which). This receptor was taken from an adult woman who had mild COVID-19 (a few samples of this study predate the infection). Cell type and time point are not known. The CDR3 region has the DNA TGTGCCAGCAGTTTATATGGACTAGACGAGCAGTACTTC. Translation: CASSLYGLDEQYF.